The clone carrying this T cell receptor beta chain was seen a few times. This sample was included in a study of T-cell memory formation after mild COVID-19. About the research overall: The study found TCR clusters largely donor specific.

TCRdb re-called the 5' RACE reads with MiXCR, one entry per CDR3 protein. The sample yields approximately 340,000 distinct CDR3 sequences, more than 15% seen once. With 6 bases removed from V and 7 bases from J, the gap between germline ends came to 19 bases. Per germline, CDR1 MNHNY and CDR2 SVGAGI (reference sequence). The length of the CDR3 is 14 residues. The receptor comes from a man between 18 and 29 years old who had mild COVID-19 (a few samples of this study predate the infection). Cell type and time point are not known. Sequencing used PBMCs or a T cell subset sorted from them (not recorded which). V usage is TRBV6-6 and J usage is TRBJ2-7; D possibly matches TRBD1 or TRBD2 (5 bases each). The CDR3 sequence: CASRRRDQLGEQYF. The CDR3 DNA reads TGTGCCAGCAGACGCCGGGACCAGCTCGGGGAGCAGTACTTC.